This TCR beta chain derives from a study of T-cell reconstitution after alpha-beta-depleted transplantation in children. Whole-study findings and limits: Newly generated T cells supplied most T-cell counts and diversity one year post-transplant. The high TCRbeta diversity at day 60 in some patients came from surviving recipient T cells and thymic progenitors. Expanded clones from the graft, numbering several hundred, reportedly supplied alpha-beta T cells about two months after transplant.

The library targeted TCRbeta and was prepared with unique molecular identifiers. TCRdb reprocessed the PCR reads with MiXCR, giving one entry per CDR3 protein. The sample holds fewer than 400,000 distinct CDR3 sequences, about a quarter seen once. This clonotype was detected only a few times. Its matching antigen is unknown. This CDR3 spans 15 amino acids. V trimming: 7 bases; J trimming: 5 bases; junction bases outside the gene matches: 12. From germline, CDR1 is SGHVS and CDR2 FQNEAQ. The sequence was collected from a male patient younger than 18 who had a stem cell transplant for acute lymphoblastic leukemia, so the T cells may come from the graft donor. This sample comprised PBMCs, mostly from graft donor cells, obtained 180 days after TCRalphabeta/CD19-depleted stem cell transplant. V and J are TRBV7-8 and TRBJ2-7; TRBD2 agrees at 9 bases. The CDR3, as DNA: TGTGCCAGCACCTCTTACAGGGCTAGCGGGAACGAGCAGTACTTC. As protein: CASTSYRASGNEQYF.